Listed here are 24 T cell receptor beta chains from one sample, sequenced in a study of T cells in Graves' hyperthyroidism and ophthalmopathy. Amplified TCR beta CDR3 regions derived from RNA transcripts. The TCR CDR3 first-round RT-PCR relied on the HTBI primer set. TCRdb redid the calling of the multiplex PCR reads with MiXCR, one entry per CDR3 protein. This sample has fewer than 400,000 distinct CDR3 sequences, with over 11% found just once. Material for sequencing was blood. The receptor set was obtained from a man aged 50 to 59 with Graves' ophthalmopathy.

This clonotype has at least ten counts. The chain employs TRBV29-1 and TRBJ2-1; D not certain. There are 12 residues in the CDR3. Germline-derived CDR1 and CDR2 are SQVTM and ANQGSEA. V was clipped by 3 bases and J by 8 bases, with 11 bases between them. In DNA form, the CDR3 reads TGCAGCGTTGAGAGCCTTACGGATGAGCAGTTCTTC. This codes for CSVESLTDEQFF.

This clonotype was counted many times. The chain carries TRBV12-3 or TRBV12-4 and TRBJ2-7, with a tentative D call TRBD1 (6 bases). The CDR3 totals 15 residues. The V end was cut by 6 bases, the J end by 6 bases, with 21 bases between. The CDR3 is CASRPMGTMIGEQYF. The CDR3 DNA is TGTGCCAGCAGGCCCATGGGGACAATGATTGGCGAGCAGTACTTC.

For this clonotype: Just one base apart from a much larger clone, this may be a read error. The chain carries TRBV11-2 and TRBJ2-7; possible D gene TRBD2, 6 bases. The J call is uncertain, as TRBJ2-1 better fits the DNA end. Germline V gene data show CDR1 as SGHAT and CDR2 as FQNNGV. The length of the CDR3 is 15 residues. The CDR3 sequence: CASSLDPEGSYEQFF. For the CDR3, the DNA is TGTGCCAGCAGCTTGGATCCGGAGGGCTCCTACGAGCAGTTCTTC.

This clonotype was observed at least ten times. The chain recombines TRBV27 with TRBJ1-6; no definite D call. The V end lost 7 bases, the J end lost 3 bases, and 10 bases lay between the germline ends. Per germline, CDR1 MNHEY and CDR2 SMNVEV (reference sequence). This CDR3 region has 14 residues. As DNA, the CDR3 is TGTGCCAGCATGAGTGGTGACTATAATTCACCCCTCCACTTT. Translating gives CASMSGDYNSPLHF.

The V gene is TRBV25-1, the J gene TRBJ2-1; D is unresolved. This CDR3 is built from 13 residues. The germline CDR1 and CDR2 sequences are MGHDK and SYGVNS. V lost 3 bases and J 8 bases, leaving 11 bases between the germline ends. This chain's CDR3 is CASSDMQVDEQFF. The DNA of the CDR3 is TGTGCCAGCAGTGATATGCAGGTTGATGAGCAGTTCTTC.

This chain joins TRBV6-1 and TRBJ2-2; possibly TRBD2 for D (6 bases). Trimming left V 5 bases short and J 0 bases short, with 13 bases between. Germline CDR1 reads MNHNS; CDR2 reads SASEGT. The CDR3 covers 16 residues. CDR3 amino acids: CASSQRGTSNTGELFF. CDR3 nucleotides: TGTGCCAGCAGTCAACGCGGGACTTCGAACACCGGGGAGCTGTTTTTT.

Points on this clonotype: This may be a read error, as it is one base from a much larger clone. The rearrangement links TRBV5-4 to TRBJ1-2; weak D call: TRBD1 (5 bases). Per the germline V gene, CDR1 is SGHNT and CDR2 is YYREEE (reference sequence). CDR3 size: 14 residues. The CDR3 DNA reads as TGTACCAGCAGACCGGGAGATCAGGGTTATGGCTACACCTTC. It encodes CTSRPGDQGYGYTF.

There are a few counts of this clonotype. The rearrangement links TRBV10-3 to TRBJ2-1; 7 bases map to TRBD2. In germline, CDR1 is ENHRY, CDR2 SYGVKD. The J segment lost 6 bases and the V segment lost 3 bases, leaving 14 bases of the junction unmatched. There are 17 residues in the CDR3. The CDR3 here is CAISDPVGAGVPNEQFF. As DNA, the CDR3 is TGTGCCATCAGTGATCCGGTAGGGGCGGGAGTCCCCAATGAGCAGTTCTTC.

CDR3 DNA: TGTGCCAGCAGCGTTCGTCTGGCGTCGGATACGCAGTATTTT. Translated: CASSVRLASDTQYF. The chain couples TRBV6-4 to TRBJ2-3; no reliable D call. The length of the CDR3 is 14 residues. The V gene's germline CDR1 is MRHNA and CDR2 SNTAGT. V lost 6 bases to trimming and J lost 6 bases, with 16 bases between them.

This chain uses TRBV12-3 or TRBV12-4 with TRBJ2-5, with TRBD2 identical over 10 bases. This CDR3 region has 15 residues. The trim removed 6 bases at V and 2 bases at J, leaving 6 bases unmatched. CDR3 DNA: TGTGCCAGCAGCCAAAGAGCGGGAGGGCAAGAGACCCAGTACTTC. It translates to CASSQRAGGQETQYF.

This clonotype was recorded a few times. This sequence joins TRBV20-1 and TRBJ2-3; TRBD1 is a possible D gene (5 bases). From germline, CDR1 is DFQATT and CDR2 SNEGSKA (reference sequence). CDR3 size: 15 residues. The V gene lost 3 bases and the J gene lost 14 bases, with 27 bases spanning the gap. The CDR3 reads CSASKVGQSRMSGYF. The CDR3 nucleotides are TGCAGTGCTAGTAAAGTGGGGCAGTCTCGTATGAGTGGGTATTTT.

This clonotype was detected only once. V is TRBV30 and J is TRBJ2-2; D is undetermined. Germline V gene sequence: CDR1 GTSNPN, CDR2 SVGIG (reference sequence). CDR3 length equals 13 residues. Trimming cost V 2 bases and J 2 bases, with 6 bases left between them. The CDR3 region is CAWSPLNTGELFF. For the CDR3, the DNA is TGTGCCTGGAGTCCACTTAACACCGGGGAGCTGTTTTTT.

This clonotype was counted many times. The chain has TRBV10-2 and TRBJ2-7; 12 bases align to TRBD2. Losses at the gene ends were 6 bases for V and 3 bases for J; bases not matched to a gene: 12. Germline CDR1 reads WSHSY; CDR2 reads SAAADI. The CDR3 runs to 17 residues. The CDR3 sequence is CASSSKVGLAGSYEQYF. In DNA, the CDR3 is TGCGCCAGCAGCTCAAAAGTAGGACTAGCGGGAAGCTACGAGCAGTACTTC.

About this clonotype itself: This may stem from a read error, because a much larger clone lies one nucleotide away. This chain's CDR3 is CASSLGWLSTEAFF. The CDR3 DNA is TGTGCCAGCAGCTTGGGTTGGTTGAGCACTGAAGCTTTCTTT. The V and J genes are TRBV5-5 and TRBJ1-1, with D unclear. CDR3 length: 14 residues. From germline, CDR1 is SGHKS and CDR2 YYEKEE (reference sequence). V lost 0 bases to trimming and J lost 4 bases, with 10 bases between them.

In this sample, this clonotype turned up many times. The chain combines TRBV12-3 or TRBV12-4 with TRBJ1-1; D is perhaps TRBD1 (6 bases). The CDR3 is 15 residues long. V gave up 4 bases and J gave up 0 bases, with 12 bases separating them. The CDR3 is CASSSGAGLNTEAFF. DNA for the CDR3: TGTGCCAGCAGTTCGGGGGCAGGTCTGAACACTGAAGCTTTCTTT.

The rearrangement links TRBV15 to TRBJ2-1; TRBD2 might be the D (6 bases). CDR3 length equals 16 residues. V was cut by 8 bases and J by 5 bases, with 22 bases left in between. Germline CDR1 reads LNHNV; CDR2 reads YYDKDF (reference sequence). The CDR3 region is CATSSGPVGWNNEQFF. Written as DNA, the CDR3 is TGTGCCACCTCAAGCGGGCCTGTCGGGTGGAACAATGAGCAGTTCTTC.

This clonotype has ten or more counts. V is TRBV5-1 and J is TRBJ2-7; 9 bases line up with TRBD2. The ends lost 1 base at V and 3 bases at J; junction bases unmatched: 5. The V gene's germline CDR1 is SGHRS and CDR2 YFSETQ. The CDR3 length is 15 residues. The CDR3 sequence: CASSLSSGMNYEQYF. CDR3 nucleotide sequence: TGCGCCAGCAGCTTGTCTAGCGGGATGAACTACGAGCAGTACTTC.

This clonotype was seen at least ten times. The gene calls are TRBV11-2 and TRBJ2-3; D is perhaps TRBD1 (6 bases). The CDR3 spans 16 residues. From germline, CDR1 is SGHAT and CDR2 FQNNGV. V was trimmed by 2 bases and J by 2 bases, leaving 14 bases between them. As DNA, the CDR3 is TGTGCCAGCAGCTTACAGGGGAATGGGAACACAGATACGCAGTATTTT. It codes for CASSLQGNGNTDTQYF.

This clonotype was found a few times. The chain couples TRBV19 to TRBJ2-7; TRBD1 might be the D (6 bases). Trimming removed 5 bases from V and 2 bases from J, with 13 bases in between. Germline V lookup: CDR1 LNHDA, CDR2 SQIVND (reference sequence). This CDR3 contains 14 residues. CDR3 sequence (DNA): TGTGCCAGTAGTTTCCCCGGGACACCCTACGAGCAGTACTTC. This translates into CASSFPGTPYEQYF.

This clonotype appeared many times. This chain connects TRBV7-9 to TRBJ2-2; D perhaps matches TRBD2 (6 bases). In germline, CDR1 is SEHNR, CDR2 FQNEAQ (reference sequence). Trimming left V 2 bases short and J 5 bases short, with 15 bases between. The CDR3 spans 16 residues. For the CDR3, the DNA is TGTGCCAGCAGCTTATCCGGAGGGCAGAGAACCGGGGAGCTGTTTTTT. Its protein is CASSLSGGQRTGELFF.

This clonotype was picked up many times. This sequence joins TRBV20-1 and TRBJ2-1, with D possibly matching TRBD2 (6 bases). The CDR3 consists of 15 residues. V was shortened by 3 bases and J by 5 bases, with 17 bases between the two germline ends. In germline, CDR1 is DFQATT, CDR2 SNEGSKA (reference sequence). The CDR3 reads CSASGRGAVDNEQFF. As DNA, the CDR3 is TGCAGTGCTAGTGGGCGGGGTGCGGTAGACAATGAGCAGTTCTTC.

In this sample, this clonotype turned up many times. The V call is TRBV2, the J call TRBJ1-1; D not resolved. Trimming took 8 bases from V and 0 from J, leaving 10 bases between them. Germline CDR1 SNHLY, CDR2 FYNNEI. CDR3 size: 13 residues. The CDR3 sequence is CASGQKLNTEAFF. The CDR3 DNA reads TGTGCCAGCGGGCAGAAGCTGAACACTGAAGCTTTCTTT.

Ten or more counts support this clonotype. The chain links TRBV20-1 to TRBJ2-1; D call uncertain. This CDR3 region has 12 residues. CDR1 and CDR2 from the germline V gene are DFQATT and SNEGSKA (reference sequence). V was pared by 4 bases and J by 2 bases, with 6 bases between. The CDR3 region has the DNA TGCAGTGCTAAAACTGCCTACAATGAGCAGTTCTTC. This encodes CSAKTAYNEQFF.

This clonotype has ten or more counts. CDR3 region: CSASWASGRAGEQFF. The DNA for the CDR3 is TGCAGTGCTAGTTGGGCTAGCGGGAGGGCCGGTGAGCAGTTCTTC. The rearrangement uses TRBV20-1 and TRBJ2-1, with 12 bases matching TRBD2. Trimming at V came to 3 bases and at J to 9 bases, leaving 9 bases not matched to a gene. The germline V gene encodes CDR1 DFQATT and CDR2 SNEGSKA (reference sequence). The length of the CDR3 is 15 residues.